The entry that follows covers one T cell receptor beta chain sequence. No antigen is known for it. 13 Jbeta primers and 60 Vbeta primers were used for the PCR. TCRdb's table, derived via immunoSEQ multiplex PCR, lists solely in-frame clones and lacks some. Of 170,000 or so clones in the sample, approximately 84% were seen once. The entry originates in a study of cytomegalovirus exposure and HLA in healthy donors. Study results and caveats: In a later analysis, about 17,000 TCR beta sequences were associated with HLA alleles at 0.05 false discovery rate. Most TCR sequences were rare, but some public TCRs occurred in many donors. An analysis done earlier found most TCR beta V segments productive about 87% or about 30% of the time.

V dropped 4 bases and J dropped 0; count of bases not matched to a gene: 4. This CDR3 spans 15 amino acids. Germline-derived CDR1 and CDR2 are SSHAT and FNYEAQ (reference sequence). Sequenced sample: PBMCs. The chain carries TRBV7-7 and TRBJ2-3, with TRBD1 matching 7 bases. The clonotype was recovered from a boy between 2 and 10 years old in good health and CMV-seronegative. In nucleotides, the CDR3 is TGTGCCAGCAGCTCGACAGGGTTTAGCACAGATACGCAGTATTTT. Translated, it gives CASSSTGFSTDTQYF.